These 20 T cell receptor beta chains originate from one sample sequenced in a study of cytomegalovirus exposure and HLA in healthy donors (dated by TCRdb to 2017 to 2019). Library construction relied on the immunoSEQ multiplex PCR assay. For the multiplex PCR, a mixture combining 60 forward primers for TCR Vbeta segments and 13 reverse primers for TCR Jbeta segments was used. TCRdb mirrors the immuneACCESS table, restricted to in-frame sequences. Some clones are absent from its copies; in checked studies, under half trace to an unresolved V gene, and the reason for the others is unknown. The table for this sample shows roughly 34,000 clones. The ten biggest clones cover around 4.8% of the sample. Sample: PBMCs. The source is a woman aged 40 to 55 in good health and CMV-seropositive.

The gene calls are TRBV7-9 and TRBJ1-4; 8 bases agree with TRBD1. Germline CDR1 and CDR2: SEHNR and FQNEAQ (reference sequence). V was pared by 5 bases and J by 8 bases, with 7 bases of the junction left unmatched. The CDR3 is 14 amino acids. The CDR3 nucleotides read TGTGCCAGCAGCGCGGACAGGGCGAGGGAAAAACTGTTTTTT. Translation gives CASSADRAREKLFF.

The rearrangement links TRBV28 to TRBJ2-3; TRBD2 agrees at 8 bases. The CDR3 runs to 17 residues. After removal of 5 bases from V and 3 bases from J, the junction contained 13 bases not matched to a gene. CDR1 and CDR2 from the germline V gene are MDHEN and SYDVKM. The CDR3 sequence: CASSPSPGLAGTDTQYF. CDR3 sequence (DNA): TGTGCCAGCAGTCCCTCCCCCGGGCTAGCGGGTACAGATACGCAGTATTTT.

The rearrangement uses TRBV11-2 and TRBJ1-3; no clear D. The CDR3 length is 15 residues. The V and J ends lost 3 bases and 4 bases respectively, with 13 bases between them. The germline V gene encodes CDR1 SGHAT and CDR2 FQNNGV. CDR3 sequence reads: CASSLPGEWGNTIYF. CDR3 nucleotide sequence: TGTGCCAGCAGCTTGCCCGGGGAGTGGGGAAACACCATATATTTT.

This CDR3 is CASSPLAGPTGTQYF. The CDR3 DNA sequence: TGTGCCAGCAGTCCTCTAGCGGGACCCACTGGTACGCAGTATTTT. The chain carries TRBV28 and TRBJ2-3; 9 bases match TRBD2. The CDR3 is 15 amino acids. Unmatched junction bases numbered 11, after V lost 5 bases and J lost 8 bases. Germline V gives CDR1 MDHEN, CDR2 SYDVKM.

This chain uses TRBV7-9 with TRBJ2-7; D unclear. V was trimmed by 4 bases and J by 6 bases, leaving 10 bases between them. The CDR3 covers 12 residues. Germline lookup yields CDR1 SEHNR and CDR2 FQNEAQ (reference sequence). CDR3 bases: TGTGCCAGCAGCTCAAGAGGAGTCGAGCAGTACTTC. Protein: CASSSRGVEQYF.

DNA of the CDR3: TGTGCCAGCAGCTTGGAGACAGGGGGAAGTTCACCCCTCCACTTT. Protein: CASSLETGGSSPLHF. The V call is TRBV7-9, the J call TRBJ1-6; the match to TRBD1 covers 9 bases. The length of the CDR3 is 15 residues. The J segment lost 9 bases and the V segment lost 3 bases, leaving 6 bases of the junction unmatched. CDR1 SEHNR and CDR2 FQNEAQ come from the germline V gene (reference sequence). Drawing the rest from reference TRBV7-9 and TRBJ1-6, the complete variable domain is DTGVSQNPRHKITKRGQNVTFRCDPISEHNRLYWYRQTLGQGPEFLTYFQNEAQLEKSRLLSDRFSAERPKGSFSTLEIQRTEQGDSAMYLCASSLETGGSSPLHFGNGTRLTVT.

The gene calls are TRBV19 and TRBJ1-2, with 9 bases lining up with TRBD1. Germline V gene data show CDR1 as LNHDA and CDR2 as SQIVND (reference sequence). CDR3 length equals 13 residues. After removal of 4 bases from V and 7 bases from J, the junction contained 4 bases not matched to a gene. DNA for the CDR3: TGTGCCAGTAGTACACAGGGGGCGGGTGGCTACACCTTC. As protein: CASSTQGAGGYTF.

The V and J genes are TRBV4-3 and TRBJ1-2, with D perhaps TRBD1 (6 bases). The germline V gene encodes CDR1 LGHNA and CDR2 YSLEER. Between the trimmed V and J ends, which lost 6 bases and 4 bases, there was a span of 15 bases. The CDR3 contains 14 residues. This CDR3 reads CASRPSGGSYGYTF. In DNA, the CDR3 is TGCGCCAGCAGGCCGTCGGGGGGCAGCTATGGCTACACCTTC.

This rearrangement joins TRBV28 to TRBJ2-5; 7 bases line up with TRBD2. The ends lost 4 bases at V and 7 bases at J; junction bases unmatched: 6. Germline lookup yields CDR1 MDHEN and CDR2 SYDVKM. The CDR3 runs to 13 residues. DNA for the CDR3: TGTGCCAGCAGTTCGGGACTACCGGGGACCCAGTACTTC. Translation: CASSSGLPGTQYF. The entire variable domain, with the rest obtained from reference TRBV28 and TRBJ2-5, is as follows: DVKVTQSSRYLVKRTGEKVFLECVQDMDHENMFWYRQDPGLGLRLIYFSYDVKMKEKGDIPEGYSVSREKKERFSLILESASTNQTSMYLCASSSGLPGTQYFGPGTRLLVL.

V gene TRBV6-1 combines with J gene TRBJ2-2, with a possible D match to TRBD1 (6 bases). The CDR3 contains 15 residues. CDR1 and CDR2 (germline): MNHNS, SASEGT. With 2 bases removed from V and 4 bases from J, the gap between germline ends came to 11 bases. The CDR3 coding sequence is TGTGCCAGCAGTGAATCAGGGGTTATCACCGGGGAGCTGTTTTTT. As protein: CASSESGVITGELFF.

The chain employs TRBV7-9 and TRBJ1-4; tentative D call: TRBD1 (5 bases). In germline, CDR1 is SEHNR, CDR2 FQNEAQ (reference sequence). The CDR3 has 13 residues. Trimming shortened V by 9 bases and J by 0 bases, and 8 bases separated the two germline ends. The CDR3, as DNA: TGTGCCAGTCGGACACCAACTAATGAAAAACTGTTTTTT. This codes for CASRTPTNEKLFF.

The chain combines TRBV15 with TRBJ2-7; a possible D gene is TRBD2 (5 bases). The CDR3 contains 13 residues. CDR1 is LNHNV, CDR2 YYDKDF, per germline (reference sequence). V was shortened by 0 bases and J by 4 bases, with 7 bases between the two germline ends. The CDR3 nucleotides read TGTGCCACCAGCAGAGACGAGGGATACGAGCAGTACTTC. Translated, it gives CATSRDEGYEQYF.

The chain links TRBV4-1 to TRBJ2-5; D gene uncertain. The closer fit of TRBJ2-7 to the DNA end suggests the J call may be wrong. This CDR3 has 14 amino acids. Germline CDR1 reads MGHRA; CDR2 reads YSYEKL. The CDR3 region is CASSQLSGSYEQYF. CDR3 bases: TGCGCCAGCAGCCAATTGTCAGGCTCCTACGAGCAGTACTTC.

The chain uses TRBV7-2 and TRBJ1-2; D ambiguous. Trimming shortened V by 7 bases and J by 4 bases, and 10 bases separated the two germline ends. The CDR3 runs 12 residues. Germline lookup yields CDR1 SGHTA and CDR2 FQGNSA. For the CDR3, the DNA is TGTGCCAGCACCCCCAGTGTCTATGGCTACACCTTC. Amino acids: CASTPSVYGYTF.

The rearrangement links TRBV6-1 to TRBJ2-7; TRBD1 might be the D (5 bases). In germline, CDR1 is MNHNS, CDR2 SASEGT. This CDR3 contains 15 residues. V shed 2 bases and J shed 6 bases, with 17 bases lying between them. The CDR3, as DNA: TGTGCCAGCAGTGAAAGGGGTTTGGGGAACGGCGAGCAGTACTTC. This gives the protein CASSERGLGNGEQYF.

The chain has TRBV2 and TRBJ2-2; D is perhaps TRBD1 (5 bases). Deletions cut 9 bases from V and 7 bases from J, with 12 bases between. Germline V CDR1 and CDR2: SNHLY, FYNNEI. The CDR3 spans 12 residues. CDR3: CASLQGVGELFF. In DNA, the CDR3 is TGTGCCAGTCTCCAGGGCGTCGGGGAGCTGTTTTTT.

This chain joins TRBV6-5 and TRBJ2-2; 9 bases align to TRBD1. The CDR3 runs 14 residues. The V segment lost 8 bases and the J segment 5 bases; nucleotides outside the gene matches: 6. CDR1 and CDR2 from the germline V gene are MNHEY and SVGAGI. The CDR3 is CASGDRGVTGELFF. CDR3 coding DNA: TGTGCCAGCGGAGACAGGGGGGTAACCGGGGAGCTGTTTTTT.

The CDR3 sequence is CASSPRQGNYGYTF. CDR3 in DNA: TGTGCCAGCAGTCCCCGACAGGGCAACTATGGCTACACCTTC. The chain combines TRBV27 with TRBJ1-2; TRBD1 aligns across 7 bases. The CDR3 loop spans 14 amino acids. Trimming at V came to 5 bases and at J to 2 bases, leaving 5 bases not matched to a gene. Germline CDR1 and CDR2: MNHEY and SMNVEV (reference sequence).

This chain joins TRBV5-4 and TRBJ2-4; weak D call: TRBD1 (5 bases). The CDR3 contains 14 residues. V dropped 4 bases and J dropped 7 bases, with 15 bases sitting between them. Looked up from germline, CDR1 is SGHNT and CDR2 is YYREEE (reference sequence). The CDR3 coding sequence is TGTGCCAGCAGCATCGACAGCGTTGTGAACATTCAGTACTTC. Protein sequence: CASSIDSVVNIQYF.

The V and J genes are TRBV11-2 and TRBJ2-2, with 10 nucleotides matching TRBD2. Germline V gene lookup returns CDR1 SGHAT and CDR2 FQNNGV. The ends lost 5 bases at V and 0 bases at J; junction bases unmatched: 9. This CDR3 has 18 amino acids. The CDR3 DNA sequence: TGTGCCAGCAGCCCGACGAGGACTAGCGGAGCGAACACCGGGGAGCTGTTTTTT. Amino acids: CASSPTRTSGANTGELFF.